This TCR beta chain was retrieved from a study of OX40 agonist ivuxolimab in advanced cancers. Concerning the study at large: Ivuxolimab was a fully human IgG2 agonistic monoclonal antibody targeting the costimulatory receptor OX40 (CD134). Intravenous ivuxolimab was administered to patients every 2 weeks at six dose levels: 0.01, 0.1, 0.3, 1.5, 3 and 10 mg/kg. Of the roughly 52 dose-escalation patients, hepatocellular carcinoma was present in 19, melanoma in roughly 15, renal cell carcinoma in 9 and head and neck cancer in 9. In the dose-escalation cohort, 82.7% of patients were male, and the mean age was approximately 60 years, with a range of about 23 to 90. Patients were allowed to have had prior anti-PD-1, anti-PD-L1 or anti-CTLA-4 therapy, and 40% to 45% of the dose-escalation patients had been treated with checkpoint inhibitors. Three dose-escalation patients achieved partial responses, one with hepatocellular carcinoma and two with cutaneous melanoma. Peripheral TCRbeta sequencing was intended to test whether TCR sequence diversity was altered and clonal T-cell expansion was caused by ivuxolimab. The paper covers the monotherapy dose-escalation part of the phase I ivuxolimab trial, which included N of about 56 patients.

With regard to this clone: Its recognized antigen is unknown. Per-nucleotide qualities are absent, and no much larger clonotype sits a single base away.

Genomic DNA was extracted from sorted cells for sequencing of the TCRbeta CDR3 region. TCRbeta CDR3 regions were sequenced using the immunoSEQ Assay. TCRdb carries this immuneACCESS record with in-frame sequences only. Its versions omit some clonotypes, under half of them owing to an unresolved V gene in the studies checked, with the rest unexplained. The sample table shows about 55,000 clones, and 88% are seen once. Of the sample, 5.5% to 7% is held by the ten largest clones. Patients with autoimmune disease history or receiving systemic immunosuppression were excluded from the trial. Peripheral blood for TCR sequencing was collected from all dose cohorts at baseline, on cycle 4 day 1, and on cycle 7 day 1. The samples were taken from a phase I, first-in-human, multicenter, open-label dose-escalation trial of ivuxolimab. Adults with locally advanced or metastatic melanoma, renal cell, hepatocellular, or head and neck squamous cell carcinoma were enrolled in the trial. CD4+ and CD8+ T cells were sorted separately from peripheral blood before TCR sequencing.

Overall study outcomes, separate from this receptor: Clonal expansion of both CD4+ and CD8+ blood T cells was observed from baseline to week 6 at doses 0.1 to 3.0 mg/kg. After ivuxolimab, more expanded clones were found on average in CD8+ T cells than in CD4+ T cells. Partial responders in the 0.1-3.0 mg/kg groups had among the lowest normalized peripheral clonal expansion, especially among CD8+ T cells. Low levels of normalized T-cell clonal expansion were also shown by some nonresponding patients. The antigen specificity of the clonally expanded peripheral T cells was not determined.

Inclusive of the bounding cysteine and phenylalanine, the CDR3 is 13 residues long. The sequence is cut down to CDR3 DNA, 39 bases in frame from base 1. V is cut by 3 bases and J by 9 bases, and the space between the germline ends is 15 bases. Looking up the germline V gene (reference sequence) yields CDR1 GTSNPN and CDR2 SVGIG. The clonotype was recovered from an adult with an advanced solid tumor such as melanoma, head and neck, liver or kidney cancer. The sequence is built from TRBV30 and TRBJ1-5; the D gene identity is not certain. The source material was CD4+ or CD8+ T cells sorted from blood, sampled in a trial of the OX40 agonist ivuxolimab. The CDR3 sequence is CAWSAQAPGPQHF. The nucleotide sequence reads TGTGCCTGGAGCGCTCAGGCCCCTGGGCCCCAGCATTTT.